This TCR beta chain was profiled in a study of blood T cell repertoires in COVID-19. At the level of the study: The analysed material was cDNA or gDNA that came from T cells, B-cell-depleted T cells, or PBMCs.

Sequenced by immunoSEQ multiplex PCR; TCRdb stores in-frame clones only, minus some. The sample shows 100,000 to 150,000 clones, less than 85% of them seen only once. Specimen: peripheral blood. This receptor was obtained from a man between 45 and 60 years old with acute or convalescent COVID-19.

Here the CDR3 reads CASSLTGTGGYGYTF. The CDR3 DNA is TGTGCCAGCAGCTTAACCGGGACAGGGGGCTATGGCTACACCTTC. This sequence joins TRBV7-3 and TRBJ1-2, with TRBD1 identical over 11 bases. The V and J ends lost 0 bases and 4 bases, in that order; junction bases with no gene match: 1. The germline V gene encodes CDR1 SGHTA and CDR2 FQGTGA. The length of the CDR3 is 15 residues.